The clone carrying this TCR beta chain was detected only a few times. Its specificity is unknown. The sample belongs to a study of T cells in Graves' hyperthyroidism and ophthalmopathy. Points from the study as a whole: Blood also held most thyroid clonotypes expanded beyond 0.001.

Amplification of TCR beta CDR3 regions was performed using RNA transcripts as template. HTBI primers were the set used in a first-round RT-PCR of the TCR CDR3. One entry per CDR3 protein, called by TCRdb with MiXCR from the multiplex PCR reads. Of 500,000 to 750,000 distinct CDR3 sequences listed, roughly 50% are singletons. The study enrolled patients aged 18 to 65 with newly diagnosed hyperthyroidism of under 2 months' duration. Thyroid ultrasound, orbital computed tomography, clinical symptoms, and serum thyroxine and TRAb underpinned diagnoses. The specimen sequenced was peripheral blood or thyroid tissue (not recorded which). This TCR was sampled from a woman aged 18-35 years with Graves' hyperthyroidism.

The chain's CDR3 is CASSLPKTLTSGSTHGELFF. The CDR3 DNA is TGCGCCAGCAGCTTGCCAAAGACCCTGACTAGCGGGAGTACCCACGGGGAGCTGTTTTTT. The chain has TRBV5-1 and TRBJ2-2, with TRBD2 matching over 12 bases. After removal of 1 base from V and 7 bases from J, the junction contained 17 bases not matched to a gene. CDR1 and CDR2 (germline): SGHRS, YFSETQ. There are 20 residues in the CDR3.